Described below is a single TCR beta chain sequence and its context. These data originate in a study of blood T cell repertoires in COVID-19. The wider study: Sites in the United States, Italy and Spain provided acute and convalescent COVID-19 samples.

Source study methods: Amplification of reference gene primers was used by the study to estimate nucleated cell counts. The assay was immunoSEQ multiplex PCR, and TCRdb's table has in-frame clones only and misses some. The DNA was the basis for D and trimming; V, J and clone size are from that table. The data contain approximately 200,000 clones, roughly nine tenths of them singletons. CDR1 and CDR2 (germline): SGHVS, FQNEAQ. The CDR3 contains 15 residues. Trimming took 2 bases from V and 5 from J, leaving 15 bases between them. V usage is TRBV7-8 and J usage is TRBJ2-5; D possibly corresponds to TRBD1 (5 bases). The sample was peripheral blood. The sequence was collected from a woman between 50 and 59 years old with acute or convalescent COVID-19. The DNA of the CDR3 is TGTGCCAGCAGCTTAAAGTGGCTGGGGCGGGAGACCCAGTACTTC. Protein product: CASSLKWLGRETQYF.